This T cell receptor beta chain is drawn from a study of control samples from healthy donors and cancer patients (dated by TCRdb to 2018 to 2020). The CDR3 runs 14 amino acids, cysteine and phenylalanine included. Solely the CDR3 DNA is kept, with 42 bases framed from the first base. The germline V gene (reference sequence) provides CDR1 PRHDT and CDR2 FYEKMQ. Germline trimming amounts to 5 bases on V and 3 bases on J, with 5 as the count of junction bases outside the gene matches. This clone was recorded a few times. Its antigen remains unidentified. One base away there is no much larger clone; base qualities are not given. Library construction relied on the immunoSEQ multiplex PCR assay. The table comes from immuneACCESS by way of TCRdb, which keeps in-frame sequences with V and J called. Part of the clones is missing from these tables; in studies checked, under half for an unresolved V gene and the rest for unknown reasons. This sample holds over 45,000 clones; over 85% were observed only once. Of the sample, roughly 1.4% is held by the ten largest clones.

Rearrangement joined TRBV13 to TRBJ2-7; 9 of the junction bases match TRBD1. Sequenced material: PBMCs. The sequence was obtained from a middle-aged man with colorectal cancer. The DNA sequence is TGTGCCAGCAGCCCACCGGGACAGGGCTACGAGCAGTACTTC. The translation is CASSPPGQGYEQYF.